What follows is one TCR beta chain and its context. This record belongs to a study of control samples from healthy donors and cancer patients. Sequencing was performed with immunoSEQ multiplex PCR; in TCRdb, only in-frame clones are kept and a portion is missing. The sample consists of over 200,000 clones, around 80% of them appearing once. This CDR3 contains 13 residues. Germline CDR1 SGHAT, CDR2 FQNNGV. V dropped 5 bases and J dropped 9; count of bases not matched to a gene: 7. The sample comprised PBMCs. The chain carries TRBV11-2 and TRBJ2-1; TRBD2 aligns across 7 bases. The TCR sequence derives from a woman aged 60-70 years with lung cancer. The CDR3 protein is CASSQRGGSEQFF. The CDR3 DNA follows: TGTGCCAGCAGCCAAAGAGGCGGGAGTGAGCAGTTCTTC.